The entry below gives a single TCR beta chain sequence along with its context. This entry belongs to a study of T cells expressing NK-cell markers. The CDR3 extends over 13 amino acids. The germline gives CDR1 SQVTM, CDR2 ANQGSEA. TCRdb re-called the 5' RACE reads and gives one entry per CDR3 protein, without DNA. This sample's table has 500,000 to 600,000 distinct CDR3 sequences. The source of this sequence is a man younger than 35 in good health. Sequencing was performed on blood T cells: a sorted CD56 or NKG2C T cell subset, CD4+ or CD8+ T cells, or bulk PBMC T cells (not recorded which). The chain is built from TRBV29-1 and TRBJ1-1. CDR3 loop: CSVDPMLNTEAFF. Supplemented by reference TRBV29-1 and TRBJ1-1, the full variable domain reads SAVISQKPSRDICQRGTSLTIQCQVDSQVTMMFWYRQQPGQSLTLIATANQGSEATYESGFVIDKFPISRPNLTFSTLTVSNMSPEDSSIYLCSVDPMLNTEAFFGQGTRLTVV.